The T cell receptor (beta chain) under discussion was sequenced for a study of T cell responses to AZD1222 COVID-19 vaccine. Whole-study findings and limits: Most donors were white British and more were female, and clonal diversity was possibly underestimated.

Using immunoSEQ multiplex PCR, the repertoire was profiled, and TCRdb retains in-frame clones only, with some absent. The table shows about 140,000 clones, with roughly 90% occurring only once. Trimming took off 4 bases at V and 1 base at J, with 14 bases between the two ends. CDR1 is MDHEN and CDR2 is SYDVKM in the germline V gene. This CDR3 region has 17 residues. Concerning this clone: Its antigen is undetermined.

This TCR was sampled from an adult in good health. This chain connects TRBV28 to TRBJ2-6; a weak D match, TRBD2 (5 bases). The sample here was peripheral blood, taken on day 0 of AZD1222 vaccination. The chain's CDR3 is CASSSPTTPSGANVLTF. The DNA of the CDR3 is TGTGCCAGCAGTTCACCGACTACCCCGTCTGGGGCCAACGTCCTGACTTTC.